A single sample is the source of the 29 T cell receptor beta chains below, sequenced in a study of T cell responses to AZD1222 COVID-19 vaccine. This table comes from immunoSEQ multiplex PCR, and its TCRdb copy is limited to in-frame clones, with some not included. Among roughly 190,000 clones listed, approximately 92% were seen once. Here the sequenced sample was peripheral blood, taken on day 0 of AZD1222 vaccination. All receptors derive from an adult in good health.

The chain links TRBV5-1 to TRBJ1-4; no reliable D call. The V end was cut by 6 bases, the J end by 1 base, with 13 bases between. The CDR3 is made up of 15 amino acids. Germline CDR1 and CDR2: SGHRS and YFSETQ. Written as DNA, the CDR3 is TGCGCCAGCACTGAAAACTCTCAAACTAATGAAAAACTGTTTTTT. It yields the protein CASTENSQTNEKLFF.

In regard to this clone: The junction departs from the called germline gene at one end, perhaps through a read error. V gene TRBV12-3 or TRBV12-4 combines with J gene TRBJ1-3; D gene uncertain. CDR3 length: 13 residues. The CDR3 DNA follows: TGTGCCGGCAGGCTCTTCTCTGGAAACACCATATATTTT. Its translation: CAGRLFSGNTIYF.

The chain carries TRBV14 and TRBJ2-7; tentative D call: TRBD1 (5 bases). Per germline, CDR1 SGHDN and CDR2 FVKESK. The CDR3 extends over 12 amino acids. V was shortened by 4 bases and J by 6 bases, with 10 bases between the two germline ends. The CDR3 DNA reads TGTGCCAGCAGCCGCACAGGACGCGAGCAGTACTTC. Encoded protein: CASSRTGREQYF.

This chain links TRBV5-1 with TRBJ1-2; D not certain. Trimming pared 4 bases from V and 5 bases from J, leaving 9 bases between. CDR3 length: 12 residues. Germline values: CDR1 SGHRS, CDR2 YFSETQ. The CDR3 spells CASSQGRYGYTF. CDR3 DNA sequence: TGCGCCAGCAGCCAAGGAAGGTATGGCTACACCTTC.

The genes are TRBV18 and TRBJ1-3; D is uncertain. V was shortened by 6 bases and J by 0 bases, with 15 bases between the two germline ends. CDR1 is KGHSH, CDR2 LQKENI, per germline. This CDR3 comprises 16 residues. CDR3 sequence: CASSLGWGNSGNTIYF. Written as DNA, the CDR3 is TGTGCCAGCTCCCTCGGTTGGGGAAACTCTGGAAACACCATATATTTT. The full variable domain, rest sourced from reference TRBV18 and TRBJ1-3, is NAGVMQNPRHLVRRRGQEARLRCSPMKGHSHVYWYRQLPEEGLKFMVYLQKENIIDESGMPKERFSAEFPKEGPSILRIQQVVRGDSAAYFCASSLGWGNSGNTIYFGEGSWLTVV.

This sequence joins TRBV18 and TRBJ1-1, with D unresolved. Germline V gene sequence: CDR1 KGHSH, CDR2 LQKENI. V gave up 3 bases and J gave up 2 bases, with 13 bases separating them. The CDR3 runs to 15 residues. The CDR3 DNA is TGTGCCAGCTCACCCCGGGTCGCTGCCAACACTGAAGCTTTCTTT. Amino acids: CASSPRVAANTEAFF.

The chain is built from TRBV19 and TRBJ2-5, with a possible D match to TRBD2 (5 bases). The germline V and J ends were trimmed by 3 bases and 0 bases, with 8 bases remaining between them. In germline, CDR1 is LNHDA, CDR2 SQIVND (reference sequence). The CDR3 is 14 residues long. The CDR3 is CASSIGVYQETQYF. The CDR3, as DNA: TGTGCCAGTAGTATCGGGGTGTACCAAGAGACCCAGTACTTC.

The chain uses TRBV5-1 and TRBJ1-1; D call uncertain. There are 15 residues in the CDR3. Trimming took 0 bases from V and 5 from J, leaving 14 bases between them. Germline CDR1 and CDR2: SGHRS and YFSETQ. The CDR3 region is CASSLVAFEVTEAFF. The CDR3 region has the DNA TGCGCCAGCAGCTTGGTAGCCTTCGAGGTGACTGAAGCTTTCTTT.

The chain joins TRBV6-1 to TRBJ1-6, with D unresolved. Deletions cut 3 bases from V and 4 bases from J, with 10 bases between. CDR1 and CDR2 (germline): MNHNS, SASEGT. The CDR3 length is 15 residues. The CDR3 loop is CASSDGSLYNSPLHF. The DNA for the CDR3 is TGTGCCAGCAGTGATGGGAGCCTTTATAATTCACCCCTCCACTTT.

This clone occurred once. This rearrangement joins TRBV27 to TRBJ2-7; D not certain. The V gene's germline CDR1 is MNHEY and CDR2 SMNVEV (reference sequence). The CDR3 runs to 11 residues. V was clipped by 5 bases and J by 3 bases, with 5 bases between them. The CDR3 DNA is TGTGCCAGCAGTCCTATCTACGAGCAGTACTTC. Translation gives CASSPIYEQYF.

The chain is built from TRBV4-1 and TRBJ1-3; TRBD1 agrees at 9 bases. This CDR3 has 19 residues. The V gene's germline CDR1 is MGHRA and CDR2 YSYEKL. The V segment lost 5 bases and the J segment 1 base; nucleotides outside the gene matches: 15. CDR3 nucleotides: TGCGCCAGCAGCTACCCGGGACAGGGCAAGACTTTATCTGGAAACACCATATATTTT. It encodes CASSYPGQGKTLSGNTIYF.

This chain's CDR3 is CASSLALKGQGNNSPLHF. The CDR3, as DNA: TGTGCCAGCAGCTTAGCTCTAAAAGGACAGGGGAATAATTCACCCCTCCACTTT. The rearrangement joins TRBV7-2 to TRBJ1-6; TRBD1 aligns across 9 bases. Germline CDR1 and CDR2: SGHTA and FQGNSA. The CDR3 runs to 18 residues. J lost 5 bases, V lost 0 bases, and 8 bases had no gene match.

This chain uses TRBV19 with TRBJ2-3, with a weak D call TRBD1 (7 bases). V was cut by 5 bases and J by 0 bases, with 18 bases left in between. Germline values: CDR1 LNHDA, CDR2 SQIVND (reference sequence). The CDR3 contains 17 residues. The CDR3 coding sequence is TGTGCCAGTAGTCGCCGACAGGGAGGTTGGAGCACAGATACGCAGTATTTT. Translation gives CASSRRQGGWSTDTQYF.

This chain uses TRBV5-1 with TRBJ1-2; 10 bases match TRBD1. With 2 bases clipped from V and 3 bases from J, the junction kept 28 bases outside the gene matches. The CDR3 is made up of 23 amino acids. Germline V CDR1 and CDR2: SGHRS, YFSETQ. CDR3 amino acids: CASSFIRGTGVMGTSLGDYGYTF. In DNA form, the CDR3 reads TGCGCCAGCAGCTTCATCAGGGGGACAGGGGTTATGGGGACAAGTCTGGGCGACTATGGCTACACCTTC. Together with reference TRBV5-1 and TRBJ1-2, the CDR3 gives the full variable domain: KAGVTQTPRYLIKTRGQQVTLSCSPISGHRSVSWYQQTPGQGLQFLFEYFSETQRNKGNFPGRFSGRQFSNSRSEMNVSTLELGDSALYLCASSFIRGTGVMGTSLGDYGYTFGSGTRLTVV.

The rearrangement uses TRBV29-1 and TRBJ1-3, with 7 bases matching TRBD1. This CDR3 is built from 14 residues. CDR1 is SQVTM, CDR2 ANQGSEA, per germline. Germline trimming cut 7 bases from V and 3 bases from J; bases unmatched to any gene: 9. CDR3 nucleotide sequence: TGCAGCGACCTGAGGGGGCAAGATGGAAACACCATATATTTT. Amino acids: CSDLRGQDGNTIYF.

CDR3 coding DNA: TGTGCCGGGGGGGGGCAGCCCCAGCATTTT. The encoded protein is CAGGGQPQHF. This chain joins TRBV6-6 and TRBJ1-5; D perhaps matches TRBD1 (5 bases). CDR1 MNHNY and CDR2 SVGAGI come from the germline V gene (reference sequence). V lost 11 bases and J lost 7, with 9 bases in between. The CDR3 spans 10 residues.

The chain is built from TRBV29-1 and TRBJ2-7, with 9 bases lining up with TRBD1. The germline V gene has CDR1 SQVTM and CDR2 ANQGSEA. J gave up 5 bases and V 6 bases, and 8 bases lay outside the gene matches. The CDR3 contains 13 residues. The DNA for the CDR3 is TGCAGCGTCGGGACAGGGCCTCCCAACGAGCAGTACTTC. It encodes CSVGTGPPNEQYF.

In its sample, this clone was seen once. V gene TRBV5-1 combines with J gene TRBJ1-4, with D perhaps TRBD1 (5 bases). With 3 bases removed from V and 4 bases from J, the gap between germline ends came to 13 bases. The CDR3 has 15 residues. Germline V gene data show CDR1 as SGHRS and CDR2 as YFSETQ. CDR3 in DNA: TGCGCCAGCAGCTCAGGACGGGGGTTTAATGAAAAACTGTTTTTT. Amino acid sequence: CASSSGRGFNEKLFF.

Concerning this clone itself: This same CDR3 is encoded by further DNA sequences in the sample. CDR3: CASSLSGVNTEAFF. For the CDR3, the DNA is TGTGCCAGCAGCTTATCCGGAGTGAACACTGAAGCTTTCTTT. The V and J genes are TRBV7-3 and TRBJ1-1; D call uncertain. Per germline, CDR1 SGHTA and CDR2 FQGTGA. Trimming stripped 2 bases from V and 0 bases from J, with 7 bases between. This CDR3 region has 14 residues. Based on the CDR3 plus reference TRBV7-3 and TRBJ1-1, the full variable domain is GAGVSQTPSNKVTEKGKYVELRCDPISGHTALYWYRQSLGQGPEFLIYFQGTGAADDSGLPNDRFFAVRPEGSVSTLKIQRTERGDSAVYLCASSLSGVNTEAFFGQGTRLTVV.

The CDR3 loop is CASSEQGPVRGQPQHF. In DNA form, the CDR3 reads TGTGCCAGTAGTGAGCAAGGGCCTGTACGAGGTCAGCCCCAGCATTTT. The V call is TRBV19, the J call TRBJ1-5; D is ambiguous. V was trimmed by 5 bases and J by 6 bases, leaving 20 bases between them. Germline assignment: CDR1 LNHDA and CDR2 SQIVND (reference sequence). This CDR3 spans 16 amino acids.

This sequence joins TRBV12-3 or TRBV12-4 and TRBJ1-6; D gene unclear. This CDR3 spans 12 amino acids. V was shortened by 3 bases and J by 9 bases, with 6 bases between the two germline ends. The CDR3 loop is CASSFGSSPLHF. The DNA of the CDR3 is TGTGCCAGCAGTTTTGGCAGTTCACCCCTCCACTTT.

The V call is TRBV14, the J call TRBJ2-1; D is unclear. The CDR3 sequence is 11 residues long. The germline gives CDR1 SGHDN, CDR2 FVKESK. V lost 3 bases to trimming and J lost 8 bases, with 5 bases between them. The CDR3 region has the DNA TGTGCCAGCAGCCATTACGATGAGCAGTTCTTC. Amino acids: CASSHYDEQFF.

The V and J genes are TRBV21-1 and TRBJ1-3; the table's D gene call, TRBD1, was not cross checked with the DNA. TRBV21-1 is a known pseudogene. The CDR3 extends over 15 amino acids. The CDR3 sequence: CASSTQGLAGNTIYF. The CDR3 DNA reads as TGTGCCAGCAGCACACAGGGGTTAGCTGGAAACACCATATATTTT.

This rearrangement joins TRBV28 to TRBJ1-6; D unresolved. Germline CDR1 reads MDHEN; CDR2 reads SYDVKM. V lost 8 bases to trimming and J lost 10 bases, with 12 bases between them. The CDR3 spans 12 residues. The DNA for the CDR3 is TGTGCCAGCGGATCGAATCTGTCACCCCTCCACTTT. Protein sequence: CASGSNLSPLHF.

The rearrangement joins TRBV5-1 to TRBJ2-3, with 9 nucleotides matching TRBD2. CDR3 length equals 16 residues. Germline V CDR1 and CDR2: SGHRS, YFSETQ. The junction had 4 bases not matched to a gene; V was cut back by 0 bases and J by 2 bases. The CDR3 is CASSLGLAGNTDTQYF. The CDR3 DNA sequence: TGCGCCAGCAGCTTGGGGCTAGCGGGGAACACAGATACGCAGTATTTT.

This chain uses TRBV6-5 with TRBJ2-7; 7 nucleotides line up with TRBD2. Germline CDR1 and CDR2: MNHEY and SVGAGI. The V gene end was trimmed by 2 bases and the J gene end by 0 bases; junction bases not matched to a gene: 4. This CDR3 has 15 amino acids. As DNA, the CDR3 is TGTGCCAGCAGTTACGGGAGGGAGGCCTCCTACGAGCAGTACTTC. It is translated as CASSYGREASYEQYF.

The chain joins TRBV24-1 to TRBJ2-3; D gene uncertain. The germline CDR1 and CDR2 sequences are KGHDR and SFDVKD. Trimming took 4 bases from V and 4 from J, leaving 11 bases between them. This CDR3 contains 14 residues. As DNA, the CDR3 is TGTGCCACCAGTGACATTAGAATGCCAGATACGCAGTATTTT. It yields the protein CATSDIRMPDTQYF.

The chain uses TRBV24-1 and TRBJ1-3, with no clear D. This CDR3 spans 18 amino acids. Germline-derived CDR1 and CDR2 are KGHDR and SFDVKD. V was shortened by 9 bases and J by 2 bases, with 25 bases between the two germline ends. DNA for the CDR3: TGTGCCACCCCTATCTCGGAAGACGGGCTAATAGCTGGAAACACCATATATTTT. Translation gives CATPISEDGLIAGNTIYF.

The chain has TRBV28 and TRBJ2-7, with unresolved D. The germline V gene has CDR1 MDHEN and CDR2 SYDVKM. The CDR3 totals 13 residues. Trimming cost V 6 bases and J 3 bases, with 12 bases left between them. The CDR3 protein is CASSPPGYYEQYF. CDR3 nucleotide sequence: TGTGCCAGCAGCCCCCCAGGCTACTACGAGCAGTACTTC.